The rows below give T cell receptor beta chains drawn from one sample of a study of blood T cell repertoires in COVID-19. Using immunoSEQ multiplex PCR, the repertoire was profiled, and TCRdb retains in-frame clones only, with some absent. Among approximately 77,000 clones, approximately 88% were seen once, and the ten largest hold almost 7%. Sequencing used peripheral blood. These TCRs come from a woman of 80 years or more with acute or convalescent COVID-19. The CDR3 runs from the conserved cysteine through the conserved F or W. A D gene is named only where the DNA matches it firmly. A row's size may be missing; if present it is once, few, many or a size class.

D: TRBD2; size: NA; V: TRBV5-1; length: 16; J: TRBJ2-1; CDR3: CASSSAGTSGINEQFF; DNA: TGCGCCAGCAGCTCAGCCGGGACTAGCGGGATAAATGAGCAGTTCTTC
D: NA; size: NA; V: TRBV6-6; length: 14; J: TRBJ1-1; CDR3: CASSRDISVLEAFF; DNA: TGTGCCAGCAGCCGGGACATTTCGGTCCTTGAAGCTTTCTTT
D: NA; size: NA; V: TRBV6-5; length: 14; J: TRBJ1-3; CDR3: CASRQKSSGNTIYF; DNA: TGTGCCAGCAGGCAGAAAAGCTCTGGAAACACCATATATTTT
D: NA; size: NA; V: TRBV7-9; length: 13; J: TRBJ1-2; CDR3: CASSLEQGYGYTF; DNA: TGTGCCAGCAGCTTAGAACAGGGCTATGGCTACACCTTC
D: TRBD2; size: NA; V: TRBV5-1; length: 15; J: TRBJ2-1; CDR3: CASSLDGTSSDEQFF; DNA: TGCGCCAGCAGCTTGGACGGGACTAGTTCAGATGAGCAGTTCTTC
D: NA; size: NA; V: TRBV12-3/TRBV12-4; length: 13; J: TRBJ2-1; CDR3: CASRPTVYNEQFF; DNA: TGTGCCAGCAGGCCGACAGTTTACAATGAGCAGTTCTTC
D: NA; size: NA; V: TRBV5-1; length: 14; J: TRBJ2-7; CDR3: CASSLGGSAYEQYF; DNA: TGCGCCAGCAGCTTGGGAGGGAGCGCCTACGAGCAGTACTTC
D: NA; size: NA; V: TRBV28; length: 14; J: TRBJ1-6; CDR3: CASSWGRNNSPLHF; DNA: TGTGCCAGCAGTTGGGGCAGGAATAATTCACCCCTCCACTTT
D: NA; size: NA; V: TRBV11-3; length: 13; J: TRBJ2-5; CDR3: CVSSLGPGETQYF; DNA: TGTGTCAGCAGCTTAGGCCCCGGAGAGACCCAGTACTTC
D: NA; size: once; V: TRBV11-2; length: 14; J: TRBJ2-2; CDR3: CASSQLANTGELFF; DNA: TGTGCCAGCAGCCAGCTAGCGAACACCGGGGAGCTGTTTTTT
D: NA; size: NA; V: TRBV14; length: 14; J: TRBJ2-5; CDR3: CASSQLDYKETQYF; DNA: TGTGCCAGCAGCCAATTGGACTACAAAGAGACCCAGTACTTC
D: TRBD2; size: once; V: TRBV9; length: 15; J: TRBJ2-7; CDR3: CASSPPGGGPPEQYF; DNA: TGTGCCAGCAGCCCACCCGGGGGGGGACCTCCTGAGCAGTACTTC
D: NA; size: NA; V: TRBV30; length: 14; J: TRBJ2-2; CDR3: CACSFIGVTGELFF; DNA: TGTGCCTGTTCTTTCATAGGGGTCACCGGGGAGCTGTTTTTT
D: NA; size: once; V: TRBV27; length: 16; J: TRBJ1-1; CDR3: CASSYQGFSANTEAFF; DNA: TGTGCCAGCAGTTACCAGGGGTTTTCTGCGAACACTGAAGCTTTCTTT
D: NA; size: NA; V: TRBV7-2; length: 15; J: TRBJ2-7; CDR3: CASSPFPGLTYEQYF; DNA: TGTGCCAGCAGTCCTTTTCCCGGACTAACCTACGAGCAGTACTTC
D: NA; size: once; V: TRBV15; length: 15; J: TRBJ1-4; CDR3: CATSSGQTTNEKLFF; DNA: TGTGCCACCAGCAGCGGACAGACAACTAATGAAAAACTGTTTTTT
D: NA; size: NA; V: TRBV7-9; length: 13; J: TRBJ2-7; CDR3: CASSDSDSYEQYF; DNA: TGTGCCAGCAGCGACTCTGACTCCTACGAGCAGTACTTC
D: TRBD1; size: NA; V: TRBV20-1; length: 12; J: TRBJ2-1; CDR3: CSASSQGAKEFF; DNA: TGCAGTGCTAGTAGTCAGGGGGCTAAGGAGTTCTTC
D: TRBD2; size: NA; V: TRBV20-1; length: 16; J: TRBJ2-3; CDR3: CSASNLAGGGTDTQYF; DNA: TGCAGTGCTAGTAACCTAGCGGGGGGGGGCACAGATACGCAGTATTTT
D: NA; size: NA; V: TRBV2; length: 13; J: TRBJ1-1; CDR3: CATSQEDNTEAFF; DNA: TGTGCCACCTCCCAGGAGGATAACACTGAAGCTTTCTTT
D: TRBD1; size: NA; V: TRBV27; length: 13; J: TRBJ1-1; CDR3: CASKGTGRTEAFF; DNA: TGTGCCAGCAAAGGGACAGGGAGAACTGAAGCTTTCTTT
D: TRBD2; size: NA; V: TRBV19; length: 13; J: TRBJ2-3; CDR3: CASSPAGGDTQYF; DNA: TGTGCCAGTTCCCCAGCGGGAGGGGATACGCAGTATTTT